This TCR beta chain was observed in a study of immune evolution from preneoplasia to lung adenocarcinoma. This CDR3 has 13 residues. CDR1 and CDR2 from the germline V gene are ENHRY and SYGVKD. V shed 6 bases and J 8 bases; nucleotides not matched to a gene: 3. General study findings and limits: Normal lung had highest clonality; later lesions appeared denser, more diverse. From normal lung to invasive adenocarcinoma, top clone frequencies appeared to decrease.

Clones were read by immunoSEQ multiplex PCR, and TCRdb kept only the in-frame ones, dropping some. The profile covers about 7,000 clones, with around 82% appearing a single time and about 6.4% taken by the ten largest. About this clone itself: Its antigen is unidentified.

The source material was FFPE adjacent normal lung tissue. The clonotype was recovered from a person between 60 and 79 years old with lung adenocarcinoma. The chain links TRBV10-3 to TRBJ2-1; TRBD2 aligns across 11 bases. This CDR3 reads CAIRGLAVDEQFF. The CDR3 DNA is TGTGCCATCAGGGGACTAGCGGTCGATGAGCAGTTCTTC.